This entry describes one TCR beta chain. Its cognate antigen is unknown. The data are from a study of shared clonotypes between healthy human individuals. Using around 180 ng DNA, 30,000 or so T cell genomes, the sorted-subset replicate PCRs were run. Authors' data handling: In the immunoSEQ data, sequences were junction-only and lacked quality scores, so filtering differed. Repertoires were generated with immunoSEQ multiplex PCR, while TCRdb's copy carries only in-frame clones and drops some. The DNA was the basis for D and trimming; V, J and clone size are from that table. The table has about 1 million clones, 65% to 75% seen once. CDR3 length: 16 residues. Study results and caveats: Naive subsets usually exceeded memory subsets in estimated richness.

Sequencing was carried out using memory CD4+ T cells sorted from blood. Indicated subset: CD45RA-negative fraction. The genes are TRBV21-1 and TRBJ1-4. TRBV21-1 corresponds to a pseudogene. The receptor was isolated from a man younger than 30 in good health. CDR3 nucleotides: TGTGCCAGCAGCACTCGCGCGGGGGGAGGGGATGAAAAACTGTTTTTT. This encodes CASSTRAGGGDEKLFF.